This TCR beta chain was retrieved from a study of T cells in Graves' hyperthyroidism and ophthalmopathy. About the study: Initial diagnosis, before any treatment, was when peripheral blood was collected.

This clonotype was seen many times. Its antigen is still unknown. The CDR3 totals 18 residues. CDR1 and CDR2 from the germline V gene are MDHEN and SYDVKM. Unmatched junction bases numbered 12, after V lost 5 bases and J lost 0 bases. Study observations and caveats: Ophthalmopathy was model-predicted a median about 6.7 months pre-onset.

Amplified TCR beta CDR3 regions derived from RNA transcripts. Initially, a first-round RT-PCR of the TCR CDR3 employed the HTBI primer set. MiXCR, applied by TCRdb to the multiplex PCR reads, yields one record per CDR3 protein. The sample yields fewer than 650,000 distinct CDR3 sequences, over 11% seen once. Preceding any ophthalmopathy symptoms, the blood sample dates from first hyperthyroidism diagnosis. The sequencing sample was made of blood. The rearrangement links TRBV28 to TRBJ1-3; TRBD1 matches at 8 bases. The source is a woman under 40 with Graves' hyperthyroidism that later progressed to Graves' ophthalmopathy. CDR3 residues: CASSPWGTGTSSGNTIYF. CDR3 DNA sequence: TGTGCCAGCAGTCCGTGGGGGACAGGTACGAGCTCTGGAAACACCATATATTTT.